The 4 T cell receptor beta chains below all came from one sample that was sequenced in a study of T cells expressing NK-cell markers (dated by TCRdb to the early 2020s). Libraries were built with 5' RACE. Sequencing was performed on an Illumina HiSeq 2000. The reads were reprocessed in TCRdb, with one entry per CDR3 protein sequence and no accompanying DNA. The sample table records about 460,000 distinct CDR3 sequences. The top ten clonotypes cover almost 1.5% of the sample. Sequencing input: blood T cells: a sorted CD56 or NKG2C T cell subset, CD4+ or CD8+ T cells, or bulk PBMC T cells (not recorded which). These receptor sequences come from a woman aged 50 to 60 in good health. Donor details come from another sample of the same person, matched by shared clones.

The chain couples TRBV5-1 to TRBJ1-1; as DNA is missing, the TRBD1 call by TCRdb cannot be tested. The CDR3 has 16 amino acids. Germline V gene lookup returns CDR1 SGHRS and CDR2 YFSETQ. The CDR3 loop reads CASSLAYQGADTEAFF.

This chain connects TRBV6-5 to TRBJ2-1; TCRdb outputs TRBD1, but without DNA this stays unchecked. Germline V gene sequence: CDR1 MNHEY, CDR2 SVGAGI. CDR3 length: 15 residues. The CDR3 loop reads CASSIPGQGAGEQFF.

CDR3 residues: CSASSTQMGPLETQYF. This chain joins TRBV20-1 and TRBJ2-5; TCRdb's assignment of TRBD1 cannot be checked, as there is no DNA. Germline V CDR1 and CDR2: DFQATT, SNEGSKA (reference sequence). CDR3 length: 16 amino acids.

This chain links TRBV5-6 with TRBJ2-7; the D call from TCRdb, TRBD2, cannot be confirmed without DNA. The CDR3 extends over 18 amino acids. The germline CDR1 and CDR2 sequences are SGHDT and YYEEEE. The CDR3 sequence is CASSSSGSGRALSYEQYF.